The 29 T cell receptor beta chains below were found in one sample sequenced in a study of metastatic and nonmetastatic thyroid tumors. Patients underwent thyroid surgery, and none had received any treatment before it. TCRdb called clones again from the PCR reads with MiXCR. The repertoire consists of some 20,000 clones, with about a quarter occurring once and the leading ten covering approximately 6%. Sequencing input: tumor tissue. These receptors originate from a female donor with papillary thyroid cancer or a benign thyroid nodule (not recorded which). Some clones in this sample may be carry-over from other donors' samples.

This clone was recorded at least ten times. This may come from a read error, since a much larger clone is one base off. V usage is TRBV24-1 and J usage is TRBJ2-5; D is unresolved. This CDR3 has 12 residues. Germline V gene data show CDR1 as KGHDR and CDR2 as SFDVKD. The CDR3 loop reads CAASDSTQTQYF. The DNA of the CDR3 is TGTGCCGCCAGTGATTCCACACAGACCCAGTACTTC.

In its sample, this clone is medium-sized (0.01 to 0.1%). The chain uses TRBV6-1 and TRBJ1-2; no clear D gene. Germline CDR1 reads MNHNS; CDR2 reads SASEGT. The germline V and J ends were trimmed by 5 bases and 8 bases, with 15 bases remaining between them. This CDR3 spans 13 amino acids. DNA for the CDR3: TGTGCCAGCAGTAGCAGGCGGGCGGGGGGCTACACCTTC. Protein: CASSSRRAGGYTF.

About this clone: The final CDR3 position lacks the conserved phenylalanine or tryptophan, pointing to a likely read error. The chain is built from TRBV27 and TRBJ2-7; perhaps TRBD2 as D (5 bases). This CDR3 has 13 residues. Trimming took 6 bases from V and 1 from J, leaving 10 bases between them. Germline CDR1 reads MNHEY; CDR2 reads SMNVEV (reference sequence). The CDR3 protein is CASSRGFSYEQYL. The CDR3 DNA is TGTGCCAGCAGCAGAGGGTTTTCCTACGAGCAGTACTTA.

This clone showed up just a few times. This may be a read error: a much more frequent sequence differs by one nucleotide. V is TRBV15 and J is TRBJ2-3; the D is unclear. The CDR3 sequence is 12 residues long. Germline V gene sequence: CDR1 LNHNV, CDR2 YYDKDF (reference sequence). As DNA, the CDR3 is TGTGCCACCGGCAGAGATACCGGTACGCAGTATTTT. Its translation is CATGRDTGTQYF. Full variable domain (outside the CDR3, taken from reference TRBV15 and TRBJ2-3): DAMVIQNPRYQVTQFGKPVTLSCSQTLNHNVMYWYQQKSSQAPKLLFHYYDKDFNNEADTPDNFQSRRPNTSFCFLDIRSPGLGDTAMYLCATGRDTGTQYFGPGTRLTVL.

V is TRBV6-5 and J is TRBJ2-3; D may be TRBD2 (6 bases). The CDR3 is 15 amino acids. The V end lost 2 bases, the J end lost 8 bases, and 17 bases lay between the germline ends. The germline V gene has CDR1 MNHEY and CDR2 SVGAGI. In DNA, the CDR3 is TGTGCCAGCAGTTACACCCAAACGGGGGAGGTTACGCAGTATTTT. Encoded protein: CASSYTQTGEVTQYF.

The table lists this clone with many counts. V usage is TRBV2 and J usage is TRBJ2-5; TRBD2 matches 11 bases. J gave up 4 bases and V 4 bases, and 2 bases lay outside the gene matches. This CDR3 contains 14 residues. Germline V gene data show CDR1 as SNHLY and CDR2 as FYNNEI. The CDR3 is CASSALAGGETQYF. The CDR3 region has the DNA TGTGCCAGCAGTGCCCTAGCGGGAGGAGAGACCCAGTACTTC.

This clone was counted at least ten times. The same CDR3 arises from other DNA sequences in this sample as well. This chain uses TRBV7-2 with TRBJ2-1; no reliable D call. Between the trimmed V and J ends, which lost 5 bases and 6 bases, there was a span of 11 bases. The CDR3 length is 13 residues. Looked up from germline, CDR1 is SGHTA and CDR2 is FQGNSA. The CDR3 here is CASSPYTANEQFF. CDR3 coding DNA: TGTGCCAGCAGCCCTTATACGGCCAATGAGCAGTTCTTC.

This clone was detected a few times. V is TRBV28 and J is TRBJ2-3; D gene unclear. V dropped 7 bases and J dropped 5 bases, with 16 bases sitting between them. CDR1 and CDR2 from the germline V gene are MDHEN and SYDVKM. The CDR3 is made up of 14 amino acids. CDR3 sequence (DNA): TGTGCCAGCAACACATCCGGCGTAAAAGATACGCAGTATTTT. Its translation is CASNTSGVKDTQYF.

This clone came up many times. The chain's CDR3 is CASSFGNNNEQFF. The CDR3 DNA reads TGTGCCAGCAGCTTCGGCAACAACAATGAGCAGTTCTTC. The rearrangement joins TRBV7-9 to TRBJ2-1; D is undetermined. CDR1 is SEHNR and CDR2 is FQNEAQ in the germline V gene (reference sequence). The V gene lost 3 bases and the J gene lost 5 bases, with 8 bases spanning the gap. CDR3 length equals 13 residues. The variable domain in full, with the rest retrieved from reference TRBV7-9 and TRBJ2-1, is DTGVSQNPRHKITKRGQNVTFRCDPISEHNRLYWYRQTLGQGPEFLTYFQNEAQLEKSRLLSDRFSAERPKGSFSTLEIQRTEQGDSAMYLCASSFGNNNEQFFGPGTRLTVL.

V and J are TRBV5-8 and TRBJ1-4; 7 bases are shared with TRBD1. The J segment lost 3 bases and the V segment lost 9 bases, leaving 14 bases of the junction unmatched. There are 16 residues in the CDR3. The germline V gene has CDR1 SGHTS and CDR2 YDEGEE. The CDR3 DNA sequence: TGTGCCAACCCACCGGGGGCAGGGGGACCTAATGAAAAACTGTTTTTT. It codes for CANPPGAGGPNEKLFF. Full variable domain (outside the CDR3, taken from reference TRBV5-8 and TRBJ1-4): EAGVTQSPTHLIKTRGQQATLRCSPISGHTSVYWYQQALGLGLQFLLWYDEGEERNRGNFPPRFSGRQFPNYSSELNVNALELEDSALYLCANPPGAGGPNEKLFFGSGTQLSVL.

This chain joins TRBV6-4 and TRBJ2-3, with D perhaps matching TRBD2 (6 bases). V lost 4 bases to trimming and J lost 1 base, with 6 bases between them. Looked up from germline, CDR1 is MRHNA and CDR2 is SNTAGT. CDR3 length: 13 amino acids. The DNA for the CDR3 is TGTGCCAGCAGTGCTAGCGGCACAGATACGCAGTATTTT. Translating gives CASSASGTDTQYF.

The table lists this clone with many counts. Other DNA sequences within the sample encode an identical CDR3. The CDR3 nucleotides read TGCGCCAGCAGCCCGCATAAGGCAACAGACAGGGGGCGATCCTACGAGCAGTACTTC. Its translation is CASSPHKATDRGRSYEQYF. The chain combines TRBV5-1 with TRBJ2-7; 10 bases match TRBD1. The V gene's germline CDR1 is SGHRS and CDR2 YFSETQ. Losses at the gene ends were 4 bases for V and 1 base for J; bases not matched to a gene: 17. This CDR3 region has 19 residues. Full variable domain (rest looked up from reference TRBV5-1 and TRBJ2-7): KAGVTQTPRYLIKTRGQQVTLSCSPISGHRSVSWYQQTPGQGLQFLFEYFSETQRNKGNFPGRFSGRQFSNSRSEMNVSTLELGDSALYLCASSPHKATDRGRSYEQYFGPGTRLTVT.

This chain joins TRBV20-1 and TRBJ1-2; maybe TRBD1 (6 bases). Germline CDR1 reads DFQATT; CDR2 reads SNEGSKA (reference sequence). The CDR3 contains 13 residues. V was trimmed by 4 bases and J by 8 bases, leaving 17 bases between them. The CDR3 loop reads CSATFTGRVGYTF. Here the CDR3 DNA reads TGCAGTGCTACCTTCACAGGGAGGGTAGGCTACACCTTC.

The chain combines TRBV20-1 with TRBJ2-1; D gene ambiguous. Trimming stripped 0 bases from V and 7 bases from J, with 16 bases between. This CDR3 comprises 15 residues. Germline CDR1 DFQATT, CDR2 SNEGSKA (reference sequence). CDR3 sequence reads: CSARDTLRGPNEQFF. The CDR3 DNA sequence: TGCAGTGCTAGAGATACCCTGCGCGGACCTAATGAGCAGTTCTTC.

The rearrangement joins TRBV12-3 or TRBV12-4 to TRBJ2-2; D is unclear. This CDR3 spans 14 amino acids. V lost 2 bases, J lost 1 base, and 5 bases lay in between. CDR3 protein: CASSLLQNTGELFF. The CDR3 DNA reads TGTGCCAGCAGTTTATTACAGAACACCGGGGAGCTGTTTTTT.

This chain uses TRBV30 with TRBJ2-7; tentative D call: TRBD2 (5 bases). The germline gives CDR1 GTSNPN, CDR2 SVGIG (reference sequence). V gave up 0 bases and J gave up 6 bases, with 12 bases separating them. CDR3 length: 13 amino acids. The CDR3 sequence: CAWSVGSGSEQYF. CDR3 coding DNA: TGTGCCTGGAGTGTGGGTTCGGGGTCCGAGCAGTACTTC.

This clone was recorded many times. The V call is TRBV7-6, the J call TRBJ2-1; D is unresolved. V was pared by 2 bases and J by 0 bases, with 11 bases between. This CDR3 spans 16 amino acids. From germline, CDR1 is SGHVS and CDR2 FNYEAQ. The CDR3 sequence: CASSLLSQSSYNEQFF. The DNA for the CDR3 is TGTGCCAGCAGCTTACTTTCCCAGAGCTCCTACAATGAGCAGTTCTTC.

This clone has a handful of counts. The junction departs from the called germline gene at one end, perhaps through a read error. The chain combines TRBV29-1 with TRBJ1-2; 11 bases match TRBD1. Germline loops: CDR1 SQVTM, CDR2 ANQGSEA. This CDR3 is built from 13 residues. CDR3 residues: CSVGTGGDYCYTF. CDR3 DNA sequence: TGCAGCGTTGGGACAGGGGGCGACTATTGCTACACCTTC.

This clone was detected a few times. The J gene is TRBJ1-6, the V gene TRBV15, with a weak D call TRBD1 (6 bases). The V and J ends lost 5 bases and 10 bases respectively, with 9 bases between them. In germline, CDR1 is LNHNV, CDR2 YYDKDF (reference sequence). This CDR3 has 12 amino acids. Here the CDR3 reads CATSQGTSPLHF. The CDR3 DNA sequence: TGTGCCACCAGCCAGGGGACGTCACCCCTCCACTTT.

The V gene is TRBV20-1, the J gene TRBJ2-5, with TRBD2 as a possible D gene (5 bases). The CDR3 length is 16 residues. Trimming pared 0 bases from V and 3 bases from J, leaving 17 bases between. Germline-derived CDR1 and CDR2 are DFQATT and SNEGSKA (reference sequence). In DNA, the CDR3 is TGCAGTGCTAGAGATGCGAGACTATCGTTAAAAGAGACCCAGTACTTC. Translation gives CSARDARLSLKETQYF.

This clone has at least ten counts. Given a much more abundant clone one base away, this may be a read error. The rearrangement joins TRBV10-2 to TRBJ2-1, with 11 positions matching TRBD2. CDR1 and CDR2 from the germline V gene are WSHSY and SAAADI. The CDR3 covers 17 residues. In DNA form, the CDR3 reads TGCGCCAGCAGTGGCCATAGCGGGAGGGCCAGCGACAATAAGCAGTTCTTC. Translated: CASSGHSGRASDNKQFF.

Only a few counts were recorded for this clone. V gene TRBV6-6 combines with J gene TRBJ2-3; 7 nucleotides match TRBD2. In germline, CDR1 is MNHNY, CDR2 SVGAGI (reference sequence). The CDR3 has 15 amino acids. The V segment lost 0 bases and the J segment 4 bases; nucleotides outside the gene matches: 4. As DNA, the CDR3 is TGTGCCAGCAGTTACTCGACTAGCAGGCCAGATACGCAGTATTTT. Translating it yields CASSYSTSRPDTQYF.

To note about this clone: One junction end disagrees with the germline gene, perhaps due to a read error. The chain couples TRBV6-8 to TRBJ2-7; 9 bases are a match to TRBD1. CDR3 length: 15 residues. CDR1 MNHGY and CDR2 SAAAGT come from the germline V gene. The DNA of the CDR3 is TGTTCCAGCATTGGTCGAGGGACAGGGTGGTACGAGCAGTACTTC. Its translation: CSSIGRGTGWYEQYF.

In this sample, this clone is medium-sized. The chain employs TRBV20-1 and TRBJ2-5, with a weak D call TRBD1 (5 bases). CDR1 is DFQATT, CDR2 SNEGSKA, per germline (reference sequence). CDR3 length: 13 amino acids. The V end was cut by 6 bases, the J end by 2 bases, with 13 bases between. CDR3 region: CSAHGRQQETQYF. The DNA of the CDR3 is TGCAGTGCCCACGGAAGACAGCAAGAGACCCAGTACTTC.

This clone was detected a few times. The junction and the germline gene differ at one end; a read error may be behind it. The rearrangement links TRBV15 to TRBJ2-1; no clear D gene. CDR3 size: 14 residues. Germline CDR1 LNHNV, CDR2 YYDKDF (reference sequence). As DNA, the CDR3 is TGTGCCACCAGAAGAGATCTGAGTGAAAATGAGCAGTTCTTC. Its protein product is CATRRDLSENEQFF.

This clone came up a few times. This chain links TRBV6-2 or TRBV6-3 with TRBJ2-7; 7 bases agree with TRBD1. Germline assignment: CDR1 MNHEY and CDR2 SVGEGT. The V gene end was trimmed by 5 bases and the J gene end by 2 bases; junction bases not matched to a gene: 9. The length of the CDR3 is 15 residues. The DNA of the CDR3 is TGTGCCAGCAGTGAGACAGGGTCCCCTACCTACGAGCAGTACGTC. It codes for CASSETGSPTYEQYV.

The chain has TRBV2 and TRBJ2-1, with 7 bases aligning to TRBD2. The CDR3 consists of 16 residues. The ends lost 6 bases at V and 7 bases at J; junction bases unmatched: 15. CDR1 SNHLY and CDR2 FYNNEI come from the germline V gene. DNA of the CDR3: TGTGCCAGCAGCGGACTAGTCGTGAGGGCGAGTAATGAGCAGTTCTTC. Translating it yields CASSGLVVRASNEQFF.

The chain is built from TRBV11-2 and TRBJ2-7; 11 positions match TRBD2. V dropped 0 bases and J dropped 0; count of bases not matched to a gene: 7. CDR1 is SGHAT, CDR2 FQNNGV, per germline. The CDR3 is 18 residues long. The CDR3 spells CASSLETIAGGSSYEQYF. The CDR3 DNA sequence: TGTGCCAGCAGCTTAGAGACTATAGCGGGAGGGAGCTCCTACGAGCAGTACTTC.

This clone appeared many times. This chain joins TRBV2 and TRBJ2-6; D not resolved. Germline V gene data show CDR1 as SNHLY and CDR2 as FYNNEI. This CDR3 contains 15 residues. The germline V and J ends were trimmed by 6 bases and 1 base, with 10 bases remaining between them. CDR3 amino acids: CASRADPSGANVLTF. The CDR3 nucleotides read TGTGCCAGCAGGGCCGACCCATCTGGGGCCAACGTCCTGACTTTC.